The rows below give T cell receptor beta chains drawn from one sample of a study of OX40 agonist ivuxolimab in advanced cancers. TCRdb keeps only in-frame clones here, not all; method: immunoSEQ multiplex PCR. Of tens of thousands of clones listed, 88% are singletons. Material: CD4+ or CD8+ T cells sorted from blood, obtained in a trial of the OX40 agonist ivuxolimab. The receptors were gathered from an adult with an advanced solid tumor such as melanoma, head and neck, liver or kidney cancer. CDR3s include the opening cysteine and the closing phenylalanine or tryptophan. D genes are given only for firm matches. Expanded clones get a size class; other rows say once, few or many, or leave the size out.

v_call	j_call	clone_size	d_call	cdr3_nt	cdr3_aa
TRBV5-1	TRBJ2-5	NA	NA	TGCGCCAGCAGCTTTAGCCGGGACATCGGGTCGGAGACCCAGTACTTC	CASSFSRDIGSETQYF
TRBV29-1	TRBJ2-1	NA	NA	TGCAGCGTTGTTTGGGGTGAGCAGTTCTTC	CSVVWGEQFF
TRBV5-1	TRBJ1-1	NA	NA	TGCGCCAGCAGCTTCGGGACATCGAACACTGAAGCTTTCTTT	CASSFGTSNTEAFF
TRBV15	TRBJ2-4	NA	TRBD1	TGTGCCACCAGCAGCGCCCCAGGGGGCGCAATGAACATTCAGTACTTC	CATSSAPGGAMNIQYF
TRBV7-2	TRBJ1-2	NA	TRBD1	TGTGCCGGTGGACAGGGGCACTATGGCTACACCTTC	CAGGQGHYGYTF
TRBV15	TRBJ1-2	NA	NA	TGTGCCACCAGCAGAGATAGCCAGGGTAGCTATGGCTACACCTTC	CATSRDSQGSYGYTF
TRBV6-1	TRBJ1-1	NA	NA	TGTGCCGGATCCGATTTAGGGCGGAACACTGAAGCTTTCTTT	CAGSDLGRNTEAFF
TRBV2	TRBJ1-1	NA	TRBD1	TGTGCCAGCACTGAAGGGACAGGGCTCACTGAAGCTTTCTTT	CASTEGTGLTEAFF
TRBV28	TRBJ2-7	NA	NA	TGTGCCAGCAGTCACCAGGGCTCCTACGAGCAGTACTTC	CASSHQGSYEQYF
TRBV5-8	TRBJ1-5	NA	NA	TGTGCCAGCAGCTCGGACAGTTATCAGCCCCAGCATTTT	CASSSDSYQPQHF
TRBV11-3	TRBJ2-1	NA	NA	TGTGCCAGCAGCTTCCAGACAGGTCCTCCCTACAATGAGCAGTTCTTC	CASSFQTGPPYNEQFF
TRBV27	TRBJ2-3	NA	NA	TGTGCCAGCAGTTTATTCGGACCGGGGACTAGCACAGATACGCAGTATTTT	CASSLFGPGTSTDTQYF
TRBV4-3	TRBJ2-7	NA	TRBD2	TGCGCCAGCAGCCAAGATCGGTGGGGGGGTTATGGGCAGTACTTC	CASSQDRWGGYGQYF
TRBV6-1	TRBJ1-4	NA	TRBD1	TGTGCCAGCAGCAGGACAGGCAATAATGAAAAACTGTTTTTT	CASSRTGNNEKLFF
TRBV9	TRBJ2-3	once	NA	TGTGCCAGCAGCGTAGGGCCGCCCGGGGATACGCAGTATTTT	CASSVGPPGDTQYF
TRBV9	TRBJ1-1	NA	TRBD1	TGTGCCAGCAGCGTAGTCGGCGTATTGACTACGGGACAGGGATTTGAAGCTTTCTTT	CASSVVGVLTTGQGFEAFF
TRBV7-9	TRBJ2-7	NA	TRBD2	TGTGCCAGCAGCCCCCCCCAGGGACTAGATTACGAGCAGTACTTC	CASSPPQGLDYEQYF
TRBV4-2	TRBJ1-4	NA	NA	TGTGCCAGCAGCCAAGAGGCAGGAGAGGGTGAAAAACTGTTTTTT	CASSQEAGEGEKLFF
TRBV19	TRBJ1-6	NA	TRBD1	TGTGCCAGTAAGGGGGACAGGAGCTCCTATAATTCACCCCTCCACTTT	CASKGDRSSYNSPLHF
TRBV5-5	TRBJ2-5	NA	TRBD1	TGTGCCAGCAGCCCCGGGGCACTGGGACAGGAGACCCAGTACTTC	CASSPGALGQETQYF
TRBV7-8	TRBJ2-1	NA	TRBD2	TGTGCCAGCAGCCCTAGCGGGGGAGCGTACAATGAGCAGTTCTTC	CASSPSGGAYNEQFF
TRBV4-3	TRBJ1-1	NA	TRBD1	TGCGCCAGCAGCCAGGACAGGGCGAACACTGAAGCTTTCTTT	CASSQDRANTEAFF
TRBV28	TRBJ2-5	NA	NA	TGTGCCAGCAATTCGGGGGGCAGGGAGACCCAGTACTTC	CASNSGGRETQYF
TRBV10-3	TRBJ2-7	NA	NA	TGTGCCATCAGTGTCATGATAGGCAGGGACAAAACGACCTACGAGCAGTACTTC	CAISVMIGRDKTTYEQYF
TRBV11-1	TRBJ1-2	once	NA	TGTGCCAGCAGCCAACCGGGCCATCTGTACTATGGCTACACCTTC	CASSQPGHLYYGYTF
TRBV29-1	TRBJ2-7	NA	NA	TGCAGCGTTGAACTGGCGGACCGGGAGTACTTC	CSVELADREYF
TRBV27	TRBJ2-7	NA	NA	TGTGCCAGCAGTGTCCTGGGAGGCTACGAGCAGTACTTC	CASSVLGGYEQYF
TRBV11-1	TRBJ2-2	medium-sized	NA	TGTGCCAGCAGCTTAGGTCAGGGTCACACCGGGGAGCTGTTTTTT	CASSLGQGHTGELFF
TRBV6-1	TRBJ2-5	NA	NA	TGTGCCAGCAGTGACCAGACCGACTGGGACCAAGAGACCCAGTACTTC	CASSDQTDWDQETQYF
TRBV4-1	TRBJ1-1	NA	NA	TGCGCCAGCAGCCAATCACAACGGAACACTGAAGCTTTCTTT	CASSQSQRNTEAFF
TRBV10-3	TRBJ1-1	once	TRBD1	TGTGCCATCAGTGAGTCAAGGACAGGGGGTACTGAAGCTTTCTTT	CAISESRTGGTEAFF
TRBV28	TRBJ2-2	NA	NA	TGTGCCAGCAGCTTGACAGACGGGGAGCTGTTTTTT	CASSLTDGELFF
TRBV28	TRBJ2-2	few	NA	TGTGCCAGCAGTTCGGCCCTCTGGACCTACACCGGGGAGCTGTTTTTT	CASSSALWTYTGELFF
TRBV7-6	TRBJ2-2	NA	NA	TGTGCCAGCAGCTTCGGCGAGGGTTCCACCGGGGAGCTGTTTTTT	CASSFGEGSTGELFF
TRBV6-4	TRBJ1-6	few	NA	TGTGCCAGCAGTGACTCGATCGGCTCGGGGGCTCTCCTCCACTTT	CASSDSIGSGALLHF
TRBV28	TRBJ2-1	NA	NA	TGTGCCAGCAGTTATGACACAGCCGAGCAGTTCTTC	CASSYDTAEQFF
TRBV7-9	TRBJ1-2	NA	TRBD1	TGTGCCAGCAGCTTAACAGGGGGCTGGGACTATGGCTACACCTTC	CASSLTGGWDYGYTF
TRBV4-1	TRBJ2-7	NA	NA	TGCGCCAGCAGCCAAGATCCAGGGATGATGGACTACGAGCAGTACTTC	CASSQDPGMMDYEQYF
TRBV4-3	TRBJ1-4	NA	TRBD1	TGCGCCAGCAGCCAAGCCGCCGGGACAGGGGATGAAAAACTGTTTTTT	CASSQAAGTGDEKLFF
TRBV6-1	TRBJ1-1	NA	NA	TGTGCCAGCAGTGAGGGCACTGAAGCTTTCTTT	CASSEGTEAFF
TRBV28	TRBJ1-3	NA	TRBD1	TGTGCCAGCAGTTGGGACAGCTCTGGAAACACCATATATTTT	CASSWDSSGNTIYF
TRBV4-1	TRBJ2-2	NA	NA	TGCGCCAGCAGCCAGGGGCCGGGGGGCGGAGGCACCGGGGAGCTGTTTTTT	CASSQGPGGGGTGELFF
TRBV5-5	TRBJ2-2	NA	NA	TGTGCCAGCAGCCCGGCAGGGGCCGGGGAGCTGTTTTTT	CASSPAGAGELFF
TRBV19	TRBJ2-3	NA	NA	TGTGCCACCTATGGGGGGCGTAACACAGATACGCAGTATTTT	CATYGGRNTDTQYF
TRBV27	TRBJ1-3	NA	NA	TGTGCCAGCAGTTTACCCGGAAACACCATATATTTT	CASSLPGNTIYF
TRBV4-3	TRBJ2-7	NA	TRBD1	TGCGCCAGCAGCCAAGCCGGGACAGGGGACTCCTACGAGCAGTACTTC	CASSQAGTGDSYEQYF
TRBV6-4	TRBJ2-1	NA	TRBD1	TGTGCCAGCAGTGAAACCGGGACAGGGGGTTTCAATGAGCAGTTCTTC	CASSETGTGGFNEQFF
TRBV2	TRBJ2-1	NA	NA	TGTGCCAGCAGGGCGCCCTTTACGGCCTACAATGAGCAGTTCTTC	CASRAPFTAYNEQFF
TRBV28	TRBJ2-2	NA	TRBD1	TGTGCCAGCAACGGACAGGGGCTGATCGCCGGGGAGCTGTTTTTT	CASNGQGLIAGELFF
TRBV12-5	TRBJ2-5	NA	NA	TGTGCTAGTGGAGCTCGGGACCGATACTTC	CASGARDRYF
TRBV27	TRBJ2-2	NA	NA	TGTGCCACCAACCCCGGGACAACAAACACCGGGGAGCTGTTTTTT	CATNPGTTNTGELFF
TRBV5-6	TRBJ1-1	NA	NA	TGTGCCAGCAGCTTGGGGGTCTTGGGGCGAGCTTTCTTT	CASSLGVLGRAFF
TRBV7-7	TRBJ2-2	NA	NA	TGTGCCAGCAGCTTGCTTGGGACGGGGACCGGGGAGCTGTTTTTT	CASSLLGTGTGELFF
TRBV11-1	TRBJ1-1	once	NA	TGTGCCAGCAGCTACCCGCGCTTTGGGGGGACTGAAGCTTTCTTT	CASSYPRFGGTEAFF